This is a list of T cell receptor beta chains from one sample in a study of blood T cell repertoires in COVID-19. The method was immunoSEQ multiplex PCR; TCRdb's version includes in-frame clones alone and lacks a portion of them. The profile shows 40,000 or so clones, nearly 90% of them singletons. Sequences were obtained from peripheral blood. These receptors originate from a man in his sixties with active or convalescent COVID-19. Both conserved end residues are part of each CDR3. Fields, in order: V gene, J gene, D gene, clone size, CDR3 protein, CDR3 DNA. A D gene is named only where the DNA matches it firmly. Size tells how often a clone was seen (once, few, many) or the class of an expanded clone, and some rows leave it out.

V gene: TRBV6-5; J gene: TRBJ2-3; D gene: NA; clone size: few; CDR3 protein: CASSYSRSPHTQYF; CDR3 DNA: TGTGCCAGCAGTTACTCGCGGTCCCCTCATACGCAGTATTTT
V gene: TRBV7-8; J gene: TRBJ1-2; D gene: TRBD1; clone size: NA; CDR3 protein: CASSRLTGEVGYGYTF; CDR3 DNA: TGTGCCAGCAGTCGCCTCACAGGGGAGGTAGGCTATGGCTACACCTTC
V gene: TRBV4-1; J gene: TRBJ1-4; D gene: NA; clone size: few; CDR3 protein: CASSQAAARGEKLFF; CDR3 DNA: TGCGCCAGCAGCCAAGCTGCGGCACGGGGGGAAAAACTGTTTTTT
V gene: TRBV25-1; J gene: TRBJ1-6; D gene: NA; clone size: NA; CDR3 protein: CASSLQYYNSPLHF; CDR3 DNA: TGTGCCAGCAGTTTACAGTATTATAATTCACCCCTCCACTTT
V gene: TRBV5-1; J gene: TRBJ1-6; D gene: NA; clone size: few; CDR3 protein: CASSLGQVGSSYNSPLHF; CDR3 DNA: TGCGCCAGCAGCTTGGGGCAAGTTGGGAGCTCCTATAATTCACCCCTCCACTTT
V gene: TRBV6-5; J gene: TRBJ1-5; D gene: TRBD1; clone size: NA; CDR3 protein: CASSIPGQGNQPQHF; CDR3 DNA: TGTGCCAGCAGTATTCCGGGACAGGGGAATCAGCCCCAGCATTTT
V gene: TRBV30; J gene: TRBJ1-6; D gene: TRBD1; clone size: NA; CDR3 protein: CAWERTARGNSPLHF; CDR3 DNA: TGTGCCTGGGAGAGGACAGCCAGGGGGAATTCACCCCTCCACTTT
V gene: TRBV10-3; J gene: TRBJ2-5; D gene: TRBD2; clone size: once; CDR3 protein: CATSSGRLRETQYF; CDR3 DNA: TGTGCCACCTCTAGCGGGAGATTGAGGGAGACCCAGTACTTC
V gene: TRBV7-3; J gene: TRBJ2-1; D gene: NA; clone size: NA; CDR3 protein: CASSAKAVPSYNEQFF; CDR3 DNA: TGTGCCAGCAGCGCAAAAGCGGTTCCCAGCTACAATGAGCAGTTCTTC
V gene: TRBV3-1/TRBV3-2; J gene: TRBJ2-2; D gene: NA; clone size: few; CDR3 protein: CASSQVAGSTGELFF; CDR3 DNA: TGTGCCAGCAGCCAAGTGGCGGGGAGCACCGGGGAGCTGTTTTTT